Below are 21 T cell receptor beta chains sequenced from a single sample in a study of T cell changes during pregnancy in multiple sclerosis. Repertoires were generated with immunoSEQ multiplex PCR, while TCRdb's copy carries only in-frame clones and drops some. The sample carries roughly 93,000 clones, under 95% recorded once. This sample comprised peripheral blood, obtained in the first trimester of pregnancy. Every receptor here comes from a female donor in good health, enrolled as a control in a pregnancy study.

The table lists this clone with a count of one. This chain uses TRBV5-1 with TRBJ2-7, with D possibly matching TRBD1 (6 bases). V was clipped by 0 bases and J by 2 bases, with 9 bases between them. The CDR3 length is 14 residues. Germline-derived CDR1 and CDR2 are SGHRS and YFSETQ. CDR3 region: CASSLGQGPYEQYF. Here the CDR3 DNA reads TGCGCCAGCAGCTTGGGTCAGGGGCCCTACGAGCAGTACTTC.

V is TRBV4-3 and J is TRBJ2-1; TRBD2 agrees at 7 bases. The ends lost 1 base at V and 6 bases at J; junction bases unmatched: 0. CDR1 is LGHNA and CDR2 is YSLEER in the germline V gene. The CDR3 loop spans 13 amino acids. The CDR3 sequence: CASSQGEGNEQFF. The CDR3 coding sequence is TGCGCCAGCAGCCAAGGGGAGGGCAATGAGCAGTTCTTC.

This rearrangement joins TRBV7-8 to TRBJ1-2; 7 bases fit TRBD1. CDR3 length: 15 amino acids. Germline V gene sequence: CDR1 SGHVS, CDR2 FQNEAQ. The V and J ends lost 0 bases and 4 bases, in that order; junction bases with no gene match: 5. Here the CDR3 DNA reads TGTGCCAGCAGCTTAGCCGTGACAGGGCTCTATGGCTACACCTTC. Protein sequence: CASSLAVTGLYGYTF.

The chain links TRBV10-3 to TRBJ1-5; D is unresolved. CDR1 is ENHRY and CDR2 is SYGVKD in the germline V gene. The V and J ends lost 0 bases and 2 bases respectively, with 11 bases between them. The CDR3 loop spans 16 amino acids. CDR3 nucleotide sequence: TGTGCCATCAGTGAGTCGGATAGCCCTCGCAATCAGCCCCAGCATTTT. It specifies CAISESDSPRNQPQHF.

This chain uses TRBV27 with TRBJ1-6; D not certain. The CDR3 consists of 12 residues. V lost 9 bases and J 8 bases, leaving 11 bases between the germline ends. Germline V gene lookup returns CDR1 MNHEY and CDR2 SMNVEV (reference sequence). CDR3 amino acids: CASRRSDSPLHF. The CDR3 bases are TGTGCCAGTCGGAGAAGCGATTCACCCCTCCACTTT.

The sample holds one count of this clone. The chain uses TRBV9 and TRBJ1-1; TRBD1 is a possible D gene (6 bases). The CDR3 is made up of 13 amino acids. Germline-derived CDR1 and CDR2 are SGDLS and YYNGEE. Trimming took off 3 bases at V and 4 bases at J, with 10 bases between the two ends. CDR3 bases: TGTGCCAGCAGCGGAACAGGGCTCACTGAAGCTTTCTTT. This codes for CASSGTGLTEAFF.

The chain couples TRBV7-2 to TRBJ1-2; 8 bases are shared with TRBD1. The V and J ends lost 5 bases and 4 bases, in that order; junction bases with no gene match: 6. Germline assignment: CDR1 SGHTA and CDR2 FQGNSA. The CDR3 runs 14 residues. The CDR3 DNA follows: TGTGCCAGCAGCCCAACAGGGGGTGGCTATGGCTACACCTTC. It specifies CASSPTGGGYGYTF.

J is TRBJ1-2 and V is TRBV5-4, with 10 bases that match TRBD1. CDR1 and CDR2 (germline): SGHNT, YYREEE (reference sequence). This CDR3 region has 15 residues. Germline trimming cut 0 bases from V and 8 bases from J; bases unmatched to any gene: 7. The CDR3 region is CASSLGRGQGRGYTF. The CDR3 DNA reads TGTGCCAGCAGCTTGGGGCGGGGACAGGGGCGAGGCTACACCTTC.

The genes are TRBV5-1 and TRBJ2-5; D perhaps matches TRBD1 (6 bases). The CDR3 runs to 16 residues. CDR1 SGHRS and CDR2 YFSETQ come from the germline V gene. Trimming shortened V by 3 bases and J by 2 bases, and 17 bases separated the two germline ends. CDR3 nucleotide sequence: TGCGCCAGCAGCTCCCACAGGGAGTCTGGGCAAGAGACCCAGTACTTC. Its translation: CASSSHRESGQETQYF.

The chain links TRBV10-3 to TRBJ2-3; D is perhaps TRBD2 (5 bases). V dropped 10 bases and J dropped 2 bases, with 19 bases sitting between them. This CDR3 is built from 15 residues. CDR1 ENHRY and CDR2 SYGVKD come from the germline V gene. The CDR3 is CATRPSGEFTDTQYF. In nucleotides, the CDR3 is TGTGCCACCAGACCCTCCGGGGAGTTCACAGATACGCAGTATTTT.

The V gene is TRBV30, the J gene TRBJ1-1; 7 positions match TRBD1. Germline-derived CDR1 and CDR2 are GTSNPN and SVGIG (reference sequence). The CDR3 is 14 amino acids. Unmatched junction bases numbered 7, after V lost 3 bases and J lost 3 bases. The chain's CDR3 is CAWSRDRRDTEAFF. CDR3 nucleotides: TGTGCCTGGAGCCGGGACAGAAGGGACACTGAAGCTTTCTTT.

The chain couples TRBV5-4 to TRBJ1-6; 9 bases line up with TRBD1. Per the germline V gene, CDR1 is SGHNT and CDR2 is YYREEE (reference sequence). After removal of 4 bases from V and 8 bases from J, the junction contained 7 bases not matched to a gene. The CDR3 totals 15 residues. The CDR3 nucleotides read TGTGCCAGCAGCGGCTCAAGGACAGGGGATTCACCCCTCCACTTT. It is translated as CASSGSRTGDSPLHF. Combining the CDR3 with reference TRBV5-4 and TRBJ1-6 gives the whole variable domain ETGVTQSPTHLIKTRGQQVTLRCSSQSGHNTVSWYQQALGQGPQFIFQYYREEENGRGNFPPRFSGLQFPNYSSELNVNALELDDSALYLCASSGSRTGDSPLHFGNGTRLTVT.

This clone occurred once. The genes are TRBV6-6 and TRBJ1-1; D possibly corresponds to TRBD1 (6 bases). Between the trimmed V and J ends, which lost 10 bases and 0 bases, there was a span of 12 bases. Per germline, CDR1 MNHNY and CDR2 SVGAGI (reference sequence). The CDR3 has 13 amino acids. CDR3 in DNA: TGTGCCACCCGGGACATTATGAACACTGAAGCTTTCTTT. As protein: CATRDIMNTEAFF.

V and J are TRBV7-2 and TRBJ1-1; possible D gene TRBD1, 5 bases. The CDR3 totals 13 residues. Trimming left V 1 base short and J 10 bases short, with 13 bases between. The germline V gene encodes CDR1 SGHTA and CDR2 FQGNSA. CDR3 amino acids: CASSLGGPGGAFF. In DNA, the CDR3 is TGTGCCAGCAGCTTAGGAGGGCCGGGGGGAGCTTTCTTT.

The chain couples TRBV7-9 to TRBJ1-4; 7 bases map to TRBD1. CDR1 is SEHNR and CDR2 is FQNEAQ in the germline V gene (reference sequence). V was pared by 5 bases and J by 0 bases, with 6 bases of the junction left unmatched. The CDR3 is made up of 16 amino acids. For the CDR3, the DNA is TGTGCCAGCAGCGGCAGGGGGAAGGCAACTAATGAAAAACTGTTTTTT. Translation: CASSGRGKATNEKLFF. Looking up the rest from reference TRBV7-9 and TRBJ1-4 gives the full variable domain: DTGVSQNPRHKITKRGQNVTFRCDPISEHNRLYWYRQTLGQGPEFLTYFQNEAQLEKSRLLSDRFSAERPKGSFSTLEIQRTEQGDSAMYLCASSGRGKATNEKLFFGSGTQLSVL.

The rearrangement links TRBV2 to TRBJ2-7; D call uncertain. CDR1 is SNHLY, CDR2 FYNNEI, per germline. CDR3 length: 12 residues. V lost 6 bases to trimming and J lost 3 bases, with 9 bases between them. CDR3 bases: TGTGCCAGCAGGCCCGACAACTACGAGCAGTACTTC. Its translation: CASRPDNYEQYF.

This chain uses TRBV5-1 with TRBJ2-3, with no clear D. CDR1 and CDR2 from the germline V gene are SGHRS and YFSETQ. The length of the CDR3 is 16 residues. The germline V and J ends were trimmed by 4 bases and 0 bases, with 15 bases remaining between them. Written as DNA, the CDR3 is TGCGCCAGCAGCCTTGCCGCTAGACCTAGCACAGATACGCAGTATTTT. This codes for CASSLAARPSTDTQYF.

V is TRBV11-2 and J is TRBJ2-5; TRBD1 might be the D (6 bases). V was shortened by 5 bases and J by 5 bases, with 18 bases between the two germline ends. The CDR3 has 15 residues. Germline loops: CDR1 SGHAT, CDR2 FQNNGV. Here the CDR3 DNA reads TGTGCCAGCAGCCCTAGACAGGTGTTGGTGGAGACCCAGTACTTC. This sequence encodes CASSPRQVLVETQYF.

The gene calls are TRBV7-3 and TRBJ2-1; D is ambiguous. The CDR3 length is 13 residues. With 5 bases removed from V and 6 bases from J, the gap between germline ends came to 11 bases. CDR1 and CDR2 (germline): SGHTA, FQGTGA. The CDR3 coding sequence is TGTGCCAGCAGCCAATACCGCAGCAATGAGCAGTTCTTC. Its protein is CASSQYRSNEQFF.

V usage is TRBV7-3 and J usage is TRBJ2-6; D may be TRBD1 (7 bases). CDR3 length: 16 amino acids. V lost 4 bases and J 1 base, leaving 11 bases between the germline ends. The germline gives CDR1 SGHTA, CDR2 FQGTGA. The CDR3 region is CASSSQGRSGANVLTF. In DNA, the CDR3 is TGTGCCAGCAGCTCACAGGGGAGGTCTGGGGCCAACGTCCTGACTTTC.

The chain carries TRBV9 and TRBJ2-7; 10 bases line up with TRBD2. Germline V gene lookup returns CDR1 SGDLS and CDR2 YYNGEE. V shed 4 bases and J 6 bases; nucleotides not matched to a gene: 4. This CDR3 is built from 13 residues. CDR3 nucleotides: TGTGCCAGCAGCTATTCTAGCGGGGGCGAGCAGTACTTC. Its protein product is CASSYSSGGEQYF.